A selection of T cell receptor beta chains follows, all from one sample in a study of response to subunit inactivated influenza vaccine. TCRdb called the RT-PCR reads again in MiXCR, with one record for every CDR3 protein. The sample yields hundreds of thousands of distinct CDR3 sequences, about a sixth seen once. Sequenced material: PBMCs from blood, taken about 12 days after vaccination. The source of these receptors is a middle-aged man who received an inactivated influenza vaccine. Both conserved end residues are part of each CDR3. Fields, in order: V gene, CDR3 protein.

v_call: TRBV28
cdr3_aa: CASSSTLRRSVHGYTF

v_call: TRBV14
cdr3_aa: CARIDGELFF

v_call: TRBV20-1
cdr3_aa: CSATRMGLAGDEQYF

v_call: TRBV4-2
cdr3_aa: CASRRLAGEYEQYF

v_call: TRBV6-2/TRBV6-3
cdr3_aa: CASSGTGTGSIYEQYF

v_call: TRBV20-1
cdr3_aa: CSARDRVGNQPQHF

v_call: TRBV3-1
cdr3_aa: CASSRTGVDEQYF

v_call: TRBV29-1
cdr3_aa: CSARTADATNEKLFF

v_call: TRBV30
cdr3_aa: CAWSPQRGRGRDEQFF

v_call: TRBV20-1
cdr3_aa: CSASTGGNNSPLHF

v_call: TRBV3-1
cdr3_aa: CASSHRPNTEAFF

v_call: TRBV20-1
cdr3_aa: CSARELLGLAGGNSYEQYF

v_call: TRBV5-4
cdr3_aa: CASSLMAGGPYEQYF

v_call: TRBV3-1
cdr3_aa: CASSLAGSVGELFF

v_call: TRBV9
cdr3_aa: CASSGGLAGVGETQYF

v_call: TRBV15
cdr3_aa: CATSREYRETQYF

v_call: TRBV20-1
cdr3_aa: CSASGGAGNQPQHF

v_call: TRBV7-2
cdr3_aa: CASIRALGGTYEQYF

v_call: TRBV7-9
cdr3_aa: CASSFVNSYNEQFF

v_call: TRBV24-1
cdr3_aa: CATSGPGARTDTQYF

v_call: TRBV20-1
cdr3_aa: CSARDFRLGDNQPQHF

v_call: TRBV5-1
cdr3_aa: CASTLDGNPTDTQYF

v_call: TRBV18
cdr3_aa: CASSQGRLEETQYF

v_call: TRBV7-7
cdr3_aa: CAVDTQYF

v_call: TRBV11-1
cdr3_aa: CASSQHQQAYGYTF

v_call: TRBV12-3/TRBV12-4
cdr3_aa: CASSLLPSNTGELFF

v_call: TRBV4-2
cdr3_aa: CASSQDTRGGADTQYF

v_call: TRBV29-1
cdr3_aa: CSVAGGQGTYNEQFF

v_call: TRBV4-3
cdr3_aa: CASSPLWTGNSGANVLTF

v_call: TRBV19
cdr3_aa: CASSITGTVTGELFF

v_call: TRBV7-6
cdr3_aa: CASSSGLAGGGNEQYF

v_call: TRBV7-2
cdr3_aa: CARRFSGANVLTF

v_call: TRBV7-9
cdr3_aa: CASSYYGIHNSPLHF

v_call: TRBV7-2
cdr3_aa: CASLGKVNTEAFF

v_call: TRBV7-6
cdr3_aa: CASSFKWGGALSYEQYF

v_call: TRBV7-9
cdr3_aa: CASSDQGGTDTQYF

v_call: TRBV10-3
cdr3_aa: CAISDSTSGNTIYF

v_call: TRBV27
cdr3_aa: CASSPGTGPLSGGNTIYF

v_call: TRBV7-2
cdr3_aa: CASSSPRGQNEKLFF

v_call: TRBV6-2/TRBV6-3
cdr3_aa: CASASGTAYNEQFF

v_call: TRBV6-1
cdr3_aa: CASSGPQAGLANEQFF